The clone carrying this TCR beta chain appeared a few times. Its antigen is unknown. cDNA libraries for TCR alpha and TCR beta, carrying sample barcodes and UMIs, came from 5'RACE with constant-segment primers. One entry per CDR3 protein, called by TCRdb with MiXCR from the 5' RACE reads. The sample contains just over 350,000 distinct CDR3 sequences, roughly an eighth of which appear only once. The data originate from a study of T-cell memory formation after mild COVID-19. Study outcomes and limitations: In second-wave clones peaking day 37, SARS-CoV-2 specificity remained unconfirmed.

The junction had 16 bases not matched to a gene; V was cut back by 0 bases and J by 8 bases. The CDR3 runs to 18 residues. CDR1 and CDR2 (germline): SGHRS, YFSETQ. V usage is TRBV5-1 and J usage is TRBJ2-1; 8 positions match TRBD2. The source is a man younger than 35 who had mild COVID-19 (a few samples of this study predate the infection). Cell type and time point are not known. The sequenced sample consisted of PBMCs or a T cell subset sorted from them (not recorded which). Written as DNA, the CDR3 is TGCGCCAGCAGCTTGGCTCAAGGTCGGGGGGGCCGCATGCATGAGCAGTTCTTC. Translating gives CASSLAQGRGGRMHEQFF.